Each of the 23 T cell receptor beta chains below was sequenced from the same sample in a study of graft-versus-host responses after intestinal transplantation. Clones were read by immunoSEQ multiplex PCR, and TCRdb kept only the in-frame ones, dropping some. The sample shows 70,000 to 95,000 clones, 90% to 95% of them seen only once. No cognate antigen is known for these TCRs. Sample: unstimulated CD8+ T cells sorted from spleen or lymph node cells, taken before transplant. These receptors all stem from a human donor who was the organ donor for an intestinal transplant.

The V call is TRBV15, the J call TRBJ2-5; TRBD1 matches 8 bases. J lost 0 bases, V lost 4 bases, and 4 bases had no gene match. CDR3 length equals 15 residues. CDR1 and CDR2 from the germline V gene are LNHNV and YYDKDF (reference sequence). CDR3 region: CATSIRQGYQETQYF. In nucleotides, the CDR3 is TGTGCCACCAGCATAAGACAGGGGTACCAAGAGACCCAGTACTTC.

The gene calls are TRBV4-2 and TRBJ1-1; a weak D match, TRBD1 (6 bases). Between the trimmed V and J ends, which lost 1 base and 0 bases, there was a span of 9 bases. The germline gives CDR1 LGHNA, CDR2 YNFKEQ. The CDR3 is 15 residues long. The CDR3 DNA reads as TGTGCCAGCAGCCAAGTTCAGGGGATGAACACTGAAGCTTTCTTT. It specifies CASSQVQGMNTEAFF.

The rearrangement uses TRBV5-6 and TRBJ1-1; possibly TRBD1 for D (5 bases). Trimming left V 4 bases short and J 7 bases short, with 11 bases between. The CDR3 contains 12 residues. Germline loops: CDR1 SGHDT, CDR2 YYEEEE. CDR3 nucleotide sequence: TGTGCCAGCAGCCAACAGGAACATGAAGCTTTCTTT. Residues: CASSQQEHEAFF.

The chain employs TRBV28 and TRBJ2-6, with D tentatively TRBD2 (6 bases). There are 13 residues in the CDR3. Germline V gives CDR1 MDHEN, CDR2 SYDVKM. V lost 10 bases to trimming and J lost 1 base, with 8 bases between them. CDR3 sequence (DNA): TGTGCCACCCGGGGGTCTGGGGCCAACGTCCTGACTTTC. It yields the protein CATRGSGANVLTF.

V is TRBV18 and J is TRBJ2-1; TRBD2 might be the D (5 bases). CDR3 length: 13 residues. Germline loops: CDR1 KGHSH, CDR2 LQKENI. The V gene lost 2 bases and the J gene lost 6 bases, with 8 bases spanning the gap. The chain's CDR3 is CASSPGSSNEQFF. CDR3 DNA: TGTGCCAGCTCACCAGGGAGCAGCAATGAGCAGTTCTTC.

V gene TRBV13 combines with J gene TRBJ1-6, with 9 nucleotides matching TRBD1. Trimming cost V 4 bases and J 8 bases; bases outside gene matches: 6. Germline CDR1 and CDR2: PRHDT and FYEKMQ (reference sequence). This CDR3 has 15 residues. The CDR3 protein is CASSYRTGVDSPLHF. CDR3 DNA: TGTGCCAGCAGCTACAGGACAGGGGTTGATTCACCCCTCCACTTT.

This clone was detected only once. The V call is TRBV28, the J call TRBJ2-5; the match to TRBD1 covers 10 bases. The CDR3 has 13 residues. Per germline, CDR1 MDHEN and CDR2 SYDVKM. V trimming: 8 bases; J trimming: 3 bases; junction bases outside the gene matches: 3. The CDR3 DNA reads as TGTGCCAGCCATGGACAGGGGGAAGAGACCCAGTACTTC. This sequence encodes CASHGQGEETQYF.

The chain couples TRBV7-9 to TRBJ1-1; D ambiguous. The germline V and J ends were trimmed by 6 bases and 7 bases, with 15 bases remaining between them. Germline-derived CDR1 and CDR2 are SEHNR and FQNEAQ (reference sequence). CDR3 length: 13 amino acids. The CDR3 is CASSPVGQSEAFF. CDR3 sequence (DNA): TGTGCCAGCAGTCCAGTTGGGCAGAGTGAAGCTTTCTTT.

This clone was recorded only once. This sequence joins TRBV5-8 and TRBJ2-1, with D hard to call. Trimming removed 4 bases from V and 4 bases from J, with 3 bases in between. Germline V CDR1 and CDR2: SGHTS, YDEGEE. The CDR3 sequence is 11 residues long. CDR3 sequence: CASSTYNEQFF. The CDR3 nucleotides read TGTGCCAGCAGCACTTACAATGAGCAGTTCTTC.

This rearrangement joins TRBV7-6 to TRBJ2-7; D gene ambiguous. This CDR3 contains 14 residues. Trimming took 1 base from V and 0 from J, leaving 7 bases between them. The germline V gene has CDR1 SGHVS and CDR2 FNYEAQ. For the CDR3, the DNA is TGTGCCAGCAGCTTAGAGCAAAGCTCCTACGAGCAGTACTTC. Protein sequence: CASSLEQSSYEQYF.

This clone has only a few counts. The CDR3 here is CASSIAAQGTEAFF. CDR3 in DNA: TGTGCCAGTAGTATAGCCGCACAGGGAACTGAAGCTTTCTTT. This chain links TRBV19 with TRBJ1-1, with D possibly TRBD1 on 6 matching bases. Germline V gives CDR1 LNHDA, CDR2 SQIVND (reference sequence). V was pared by 1 base and J by 5 bases, with 11 bases between. CDR3 length: 14 residues.

J is TRBJ2-7 and V is TRBV7-9; 8 nucleotides line up with TRBD2. Germline trimming cut 6 bases from V and 1 base from J; bases unmatched to any gene: 8. This CDR3 contains 15 residues. From germline, CDR1 is SEHNR and CDR2 FQNEAQ (reference sequence). The CDR3 sequence is CASSSLAGGSYEQYF. In DNA form, the CDR3 reads TGTGCCAGCAGTTCCCTGGCGGGAGGTTCCTACGAGCAGTACTTC.

This clone was detected once. The chain links TRBV7-2 to TRBJ1-1, with D perhaps TRBD1 (5 bases). CDR1 and CDR2 (germline): SGHTA, FQGNSA. V was pared by 0 bases and J by 3 bases, with 11 bases between. The CDR3 length is 15 residues. This CDR3 reads CASSLAGGRYTEAFF. CDR3 in DNA: TGTGCCAGCAGCTTAGCGGGGGGGAGGTACACTGAAGCTTTCTTT.

The chain employs TRBV12-5 and TRBJ2-1; 7 bases are shared with TRBD2. CDR1 and CDR2 from the germline V gene are LGHNT and FRNRAP. Germline trimming cut 7 bases from V and 7 bases from J; bases unmatched to any gene: 7. The CDR3 has 13 residues. The DNA for the CDR3 is TGTGCTAGTGCTCCCGGGGGGTGGAATGAGCAGTTCTTC. It specifies CASAPGGWNEQFF.

This chain uses TRBV4-2 with TRBJ2-2, with 16 bases that match TRBD2. Per the germline V gene, CDR1 is LGHNA and CDR2 is YNFKEQ. J was trimmed by 5 bases and V by 0 bases; bases with no gene match: 12. This CDR3 spans 21 amino acids. The CDR3 is CASSQDAGLAGGPVLTGELFF. CDR3 sequence (DNA): TGTGCCAGCAGCCAAGATGCGGGACTAGCGGGGGGGCCTGTTCTGACCGGGGAGCTGTTTTTT.

This clone was found once. This rearrangement joins TRBV19 to TRBJ1-4, with D perhaps matching TRBD1 (5 bases). Deletions cut 4 bases from V and 6 bases from J, with 15 bases between. This CDR3 is built from 15 residues. Germline V gene lookup returns CDR1 LNHDA and CDR2 SQIVND (reference sequence). The CDR3 here is CASSTQGGPYEKLFF. Written as DNA, the CDR3 is TGTGCCAGTAGTACGCAGGGAGGGCCGTATGAAAAACTGTTTTTT.

The gene calls are TRBV7-9 and TRBJ2-1; 7 bases fit TRBD1. V shed 3 bases, J shed 10 bases, and the junction held 3 bases outside the gene matches. Germline CDR1 and CDR2: SEHNR and FQNEAQ (reference sequence). The CDR3 has 12 amino acids. The CDR3: CASSLTGREQFF. The CDR3, as DNA: TGTGCCAGCAGCTTGACAGGGCGCGAGCAGTTCTTC.

The chain joins TRBV6-5 to TRBJ2-7, with a possible D match to TRBD1 (6 bases). CDR1 is MNHEY and CDR2 is SVGAGI in the germline V gene. Trimming cost V 2 bases and J 3 bases, with 11 bases left between them. The CDR3 length is 14 residues. Here the CDR3 reads CASSYRDTLYEQYF. In nucleotides, the CDR3 is TGTGCCAGCAGTTACAGGGACACCCTCTACGAGCAGTACTTC.

V is TRBV2 and J is TRBJ2-7; D is unresolved. Germline V gene lookup returns CDR1 SNHLY and CDR2 FYNNEI. The CDR3 is 14 residues long. Trimming shortened V by 4 bases and J by 3 bases, and 13 bases separated the two germline ends. The CDR3 DNA reads as TGTGCCAGCAGTGTCGGCGGAGTGGGCTACGAGCAGTACTTC. This translates into CASSVGGVGYEQYF. The complete variable domain, with remaining parts taken from reference TRBV2 and TRBJ2-7, reads EPEVTQTPSHQVTQMGQEVILRCVPISNHLYFYWYRQILGQKVEFLVSFYNNEISEKSEIFDDQFSVERPDGSNFTLKIRSTKLEDSAMYFCASSVGGVGYEQYFGPGTRLTVT.

The chain carries TRBV11-2 and TRBJ2-1; 10 nucleotides line up with TRBD2. CDR1 is SGHAT and CDR2 is FQNNGV in the germline V gene. V dropped 1 base and J dropped 4; count of bases not matched to a gene: 4. The CDR3 is 16 amino acids. The DNA of the CDR3 is TGTGCCAGCAGCTTAGGGTGGACTAGCGGTTACAATGAGCAGTTCTTC. Translating gives CASSLGWTSGYNEQFF.

The chain couples TRBV11-3 to TRBJ1-1; D remains ambiguous. This CDR3 has 13 amino acids. Germline V gives CDR1 SGHNT, CDR2 YENEEA. Trimming left V 5 bases short and J 4 bases short, with 11 bases between. This CDR3 is CASSARLATEAFF. The CDR3 DNA is TGTGCCAGCAGCGCCCGCCTAGCCACTGAAGCTTTCTTT.

This clone was seen once. The CDR3 region has the DNA TGTGCCAGCGCCCGGACAGCACACTACAATGAGCAGTTCTTC. Translation gives CASARTAHYNEQFF. The chain is built from TRBV9 and TRBJ2-1, with D perhaps TRBD1 (6 bases). This CDR3 is built from 14 residues. Germline assignment: CDR1 SGDLS and CDR2 YYNGEE. V shed 7 bases and J shed 3 bases, with 14 bases lying between them.

The chain has TRBV27 and TRBJ1-1, with D perhaps TRBD1 (6 bases). Trimming left V 0 bases short and J 7 bases short, with 24 bases between. The CDR3 extends over 18 amino acids. Looked up from germline, CDR1 is MNHEY and CDR2 is SMNVEV (reference sequence). CDR3 DNA sequence: TGTGCCAGCAGTTTATCCCCTGGACAGCCCGGACTGCAACGTGAAGCTTTCTTT. Protein product: CASSLSPGQPGLQREAFF.